The entry below gives a single T cell receptor (beta chain) sequence along with its context. The target antigen is unknown. V gave up 2 bases and J gave up 2 bases, with 5 bases separating them. This CDR3 is built from 13 residues. Germline V CDR1 and CDR2: MNHEY, SVGAGI. The data derive from a study of shared clonotypes between healthy human individuals. In the source study's methods: Filtering differed because ImmunoSEQ produced junction-only sequences that carried no quality scores. Assay used: immunoSEQ multiplex PCR; TCRdb lists only in-frame clones, some missing. V, J and clone size are those of that table, while D and trimming were read from the DNA. The profile shows around 2,000,000 clones, 85% to 95% of them singletons. Points from the study as a whole: Generally, estimated richness proved larger in naive subsets than it did in memory subsets.

What was sequenced was naive CD4+ T cells sorted from blood. Indicated subset: CD45RA+ positively selected. This receptor was identified in a man aged 18-30 years in good health. The gene calls are TRBV6-5 and TRBJ2-3; D is unresolved. The CDR3, as DNA: TGTGCCAGCAGTTACCGTCACACAGATACGCAGTATTTT. Its translation: CASSYRHTDTQYF.